The present TCR beta chain was sequenced within a study of spatial heterogeneity in lung cancer. The time point is: sample taken at primary tumor resection. TCRdb re-called the 5' RACE reads with MiXCR, one entry per CDR3 protein. This table has around 100,000 distinct CDR3 sequences, approximately 4.7% appearing once. This clonotype showed up many times. Its antigen is unidentified. Study observations and caveats: In tumors, expanded intratumoral alpha and beta TCR counts tracked mutation counts.

This CDR3 is 15 amino acids long. Germline CDR1 is MDHEN and CDR2 is SYDVKM. V lost 7 bases, J lost 0 bases, and 13 bases lay in between. The TCR comes from a male donor with early-stage non-small cell lung cancer. The specimen was lung tumor tissue, collected at surgery. The gene calls are TRBV28 and TRBJ2-1, with a possible D match to TRBD2 (6 bases). The CDR3 reads CASTLSGSSYNEQFF. CDR3 nucleotides: TGTGCCAGCACCCTTAGCGGTAGCTCCTACAATGAGCAGTTCTTC.